The clone carrying this TCR beta chain was counted ten times or more. What it binds is unknown. The sample belongs to a study of response to subunit inactivated influenza vaccine. Findings of the study overall: Few additional T cells are recruited per seasonal influenza vaccination, authors suggested.

TCRdb ran MiXCR on the RT-PCR reads and lists one entry per CDR3 protein. The table has 500,000 to 600,000 distinct CDR3 sequences, roughly 12% seen once. The CDR3 length is 15 residues. The V and J ends lost 3 bases and 3 bases, in that order; junction bases with no gene match: 1. The chain has TRBV12-3 or TRBV12-4 and TRBJ2-1; 11 bases match TRBD2. This specimen consisted of PBMCs from blood, obtained on the day of vaccination. This TCR derives from a man aged 50 to 59 who received an inactivated influenza vaccine. The CDR3 DNA follows: TGTGCCAGCAGTTTTAGCGGGGGGGGCTACAATGAGCAGTTCTTC. Translation: CASSFSGGGYNEQFF.